This T cell receptor beta chain came from a study of human T cells and chemical hapten exposure (dated by TCRdb to the early 2020s). With regard to the full study: Libraries were combined into a pool for sequencing, and differences in TCR yield between samples came mainly from small differences in library volumes within the pool. Each blood RNA sample was used to sequence both TCR alpha and TCR beta chains. The study tracked peripheral blood TCR repertoire changes in vivo during primary and secondary sensitization to the hapten diphenylcyclopropenone (DPC) in alopecia patients. Paper-wide results and their limitations: Repeated subsampling changed both the strength of the expansion versus patch-test correlation and the threshold at which that correlation became significant. DPC sensitization did not change how many TCRs were above 1 in 1000 frequency, and no evidence was found of alterations in global repertoire structure.

This clonotype was found a few times. Its antigen target is currently unknown. Base quality data are lacking; no much larger clone is found one base away. The protocol used for the library was RACE. Sequencing was carried out with a NextSeq 500. Library preparation attached unique molecular identifiers to individual cDNA molecules for quantitative, reproducible TCR counting. In the original analysis: A median of approximately 100,000 TCRs per sample was observed, with a range of about 20,000 to 700,000. The Decombinator software suite was used to annotate the V, J and CDR3 of the TCR reads. For PS versus PT1 abundance plots, all samples were subsampled to the same number of TCRs (28,000). Expanded TCRs were defined as absent before sensitization and observed at least eight times at the 2-week time point. Using fastp at Q25 and MiXCR, TCRdb reprocessed the public reads and kept productive beta chains. Every CDR3 protein is listed once, alongside the most common genes and DNA of its rows. TCRdb, not the original authors, processed these V and J calls. Across this sample there are 75,000 to 100,000 distinct CDR3 sequences, with just under 9% seen only once. The biggest ten clones account for around 3% of the sample.

The time point label here, explained by the study, means: healthy volunteer bleed at 2 weeks. Total RNA was extracted from unfractionated whole blood that had been collected in Tempus Blood RNA tubes. As TCR sequencing controls, four or five healthy volunteers were used, with blood taken at day 0, 2 weeks and 6 weeks. Sequenced: whole blood. This clonotype was obtained from a female donor in good health. Some clones in this sample may be carry-over from other donors' samples.

The DNA sequence follows: TGCGCCAGCAGTAACGCAGGGGAGGAAGCTTTCTTT. It is translated as CASSNAGEEAFF. The chain is made from TRBV5-1 and TRBJ1-1; 6 matching bases give a weak D call of TRBD1. V is clipped by 5 bases and J by 8 bases, and the sequence between their germline boundaries is 13 bases long. The germline V gene sets CDR1 to SGHRS and CDR2 to YFSETQ. CDR3 length: 12 amino acids, cysteine to phenylalanine. Just the 36-base CDR3 DNA is kept, in frame starting at base 1. With the portions outside the CDR3 filled from the reference TRBV5-1 and TRBJ1-1 genes, the complete variable region becomes KAGVTQTPRYLIKTRGQQVTLSCSPISGHRSVSWYQQTPGQGLQFLFEYFSETQRNKGNFPGRFSGRQFSNSRSEMNVSTLELGDSALYLCASSNAGEEAFFGQGTRLTVV.